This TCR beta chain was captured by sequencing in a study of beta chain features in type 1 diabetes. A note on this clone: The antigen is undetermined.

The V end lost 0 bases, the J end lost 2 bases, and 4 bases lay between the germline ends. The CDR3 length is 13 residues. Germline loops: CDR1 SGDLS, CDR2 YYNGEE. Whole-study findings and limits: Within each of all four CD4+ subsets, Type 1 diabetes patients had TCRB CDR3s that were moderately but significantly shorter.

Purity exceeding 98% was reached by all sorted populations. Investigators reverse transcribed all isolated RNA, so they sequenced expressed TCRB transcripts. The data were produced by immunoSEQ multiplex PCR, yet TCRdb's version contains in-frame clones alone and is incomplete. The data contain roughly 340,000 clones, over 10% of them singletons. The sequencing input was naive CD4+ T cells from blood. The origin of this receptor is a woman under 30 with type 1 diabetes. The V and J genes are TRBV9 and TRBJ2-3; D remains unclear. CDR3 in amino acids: CASSVDNTDTQYF. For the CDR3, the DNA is TGTGCCAGCAGCGTAGACAACACAGATACGCAGTATTTT.